The 30 T cell receptor beta chains reported below all come from one sample, sequenced in a study of persistence of HIV-infected CD4 T cells (dated by TCRdb to about 2020). The immunoSEQ hsTCRB assay version 4, run in survey mode, was used to sequence TCRbeta repertoires from genomic DNA. TCRdb took over this immuneACCESS table, retaining in-frame rearrangements with V and J assigned. Such tables are incomplete; in checked studies, under half of the missing clones stem from an unresolved V gene, and the remainder is unexplained. The sample table lists 40,000 to 55,000 clones, around 90% of them with a count of one. Around 3.2% of the sample lies in the top ten. What this sample's treatment or condition label stands for: suppressive antiretroviral therapy. Cells were stimulated with anti-CD3/anti-CD28 magnetic beads as a nonspecific positive control representing the CD4+ T cell repertoire. Responding CD4+ T cells were sorted on the basis of upregulation of both CD40 ligand and CD69.

These receptors' antigens are unknown. Sequenced material: CD4+ T cells sorted from PBMCs after approximately 19-hour stimulation, taken from a patient who received antiretroviral therapy. The cell subset or site label, read with the paper, signifies: CD40L+CD69+ CD4 T cells responding to anti-CD3/anti-CD28 beads, representing the overall repertoire. The receptor set was obtained from an adult woman with HIV who was CMV-seropositive.

The chain recombines TRBV3-1 (or the pseudogene TRBV3-2) with TRBJ1-5; D call uncertain. Trimming pared 1 base from V and 11 bases from J, leaving 9 bases between. Germline values: CDR1 LGHDT, CDR2 YNNKEL (reference sequence). The CDR3 is 12 residues long. The CDR3 coding sequence is TGTGCCAGCAGCCAAGGCAGTTGGTCCCAGCATTTT. Its translation: CASSQGSWSQHF.

J is TRBJ1-2 and V is TRBV6-5; D perhaps matches TRBD1 (5 bases). CDR3 length: 14 amino acids. V was shortened by 6 bases and J by 0 bases, with 11 bases between the two germline ends. Germline loops: CDR1 MNHEY, CDR2 SVGAGI. In DNA form, the CDR3 reads TGTGCCAGCAGGGGGGGTTCCTCTAACTATGGCTACACCTTC. Its protein is CASRGGSSNYGYTF.

The table lists this clone with a count of one. The V gene is TRBV7-8, the J gene TRBJ1-2; D might be TRBD1 (5 bases). The CDR3 runs to 14 residues. CDR1 and CDR2 from the germline V gene are SGHVS and FQNEAQ. V was pared by 1 base and J by 4 bases, with 10 bases between. The CDR3 protein is CASSLDTGSYGYTF. The CDR3 coding sequence is TGTGCCAGCAGCTTAGACACAGGAAGCTATGGCTACACCTTC.

The rearrangement links TRBV5-1 to TRBJ1-1; D is undetermined. Trimming removed 0 bases at V and 3 bases at J, with 12 bases between. CDR1 and CDR2 (germline): SGHRS, YFSETQ. This CDR3 has 15 residues. CDR3 sequence: CASSLVRVVDTEAFF. In nucleotides, the CDR3 is TGCGCCAGCAGCTTGGTGAGGGTGGTCGACACTGAAGCTTTCTTT.

The chain employs TRBV30 and TRBJ2-6, with D maybe TRBD1 (6 bases). CDR1 GTSNPN and CDR2 SVGIG come from the germline V gene (reference sequence). CDR3 size: 14 residues. V dropped 4 bases and J dropped 2 bases, with 9 bases sitting between them. CDR3 region: CAWKWGPGANVLTF. DNA of the CDR3: TGTGCCTGGAAGTGGGGGCCTGGGGCCAACGTCCTGACTTTC.

V gene TRBV19 combines with J gene TRBJ2-1; D not resolved. The V end lost 1 base, the J end lost 6 bases, and 1 base lay between the germline ends. Looked up from germline, CDR1 is LNHDA and CDR2 is SQIVND (reference sequence). The CDR3 totals 11 residues. CDR3 sequence: CASSIVNEQFF. CDR3 coding DNA: TGTGCCAGTAGTATAGTCAATGAGCAGTTCTTC.

The V and J genes are TRBV12-5 and TRBJ2-5, with D possibly being TRBD1 (6 bases). V dropped 6 bases and J dropped 2 bases, with 16 bases sitting between them. The CDR3 is made up of 15 amino acids. The germline V gene encodes CDR1 LGHNT and CDR2 FRNRAP. CDR3 protein: CASGPGLGGQETQYF. CDR3 nucleotide sequence: TGTGCTAGTGGCCCCGGTTTAGGGGGTCAAGAGACCCAGTACTTC.

The V and J genes are TRBV3-1 (or the pseudogene TRBV3-2) and TRBJ2-1; D gene uncertain. Trimming left V 5 bases short and J 14 bases short, with 19 bases between. The germline V gene encodes CDR1 LGHDT and CDR2 YNNKEL (reference sequence). This CDR3 comprises 13 residues. The CDR3 loop reads CASSSRSSPTEFF. The CDR3 DNA reads TGTGCCAGCAGCTCCCGGTCCAGTCCAACGGAGTTCTTC.

With respect to this clone: Other DNA sequences in the sample encode the same CDR3. This chain links TRBV3-1 (or the pseudogene TRBV3-2) with TRBJ1-6, with D maybe TRBD1 (5 bases). The CDR3 has 15 residues. Trimming removed 1 base at V and 10 bases at J, with 14 bases between. Germline CDR1 and CDR2: LGHDT and YNNKEL (reference sequence). The CDR3 protein is CASSQAGQGRSPLHF. The CDR3 DNA reads TGTGCCAGCAGCCAAGCCGGACAAGGGAGGTCACCCCTCCACTTT.

The CDR3 reads CASSLRRTSGNTIYF. DNA for the CDR3: TGTGCCAGCAGCTTGAGGAGGACGTCTGGAAACACCATATATTTT. The rearrangement links TRBV5-6 to TRBJ1-3; D is ambiguous. The CDR3 sequence is 15 residues long. Trimming left V 1 base short and J 1 base short, with 9 bases between. Per the germline V gene, CDR1 is SGHDT and CDR2 is YYEEEE.

This chain uses TRBV24-1 with TRBJ1-1; TRBD1 is a possible D gene (6 bases). Trimming pared 4 bases from V and 5 bases from J, leaving 10 bases between. The CDR3 runs to 13 residues. CDR1 is KGHDR, CDR2 SFDVKD, per germline. CDR3 nucleotides: TGTGCCACCAGTGACTACACAGGGACTGAAGCTTTCTTT. Protein sequence: CATSDYTGTEAFF.

This rearrangement joins TRBV5-6 to TRBJ1-1; the D is unclear. The CDR3 consists of 12 residues. Trimming shortened V by 2 bases and J by 3 bases, and 5 bases separated the two germline ends. Germline lookup yields CDR1 SGHDT and CDR2 YYEEEE. Written as DNA, the CDR3 is TGTGCCAGCAGCTTTAAACACACTGAAGCTTTCTTT. Translated: CASSFKHTEAFF.

The chain is built from TRBV7-9 and TRBJ2-2; TRBD2 is a possible D gene (6 bases). CDR1 SEHNR and CDR2 FQNEAQ come from the germline V gene (reference sequence). The V gene lost 4 bases and the J gene lost 3 bases, with 12 bases spanning the gap. CDR3 size: 15 residues. The CDR3 DNA reads TGTGCCAGCAGCTCGACCGGGACTTACACCGGGGAGCTGTTTTTT. It codes for CASSSTGTYTGELFF.

The rearrangement uses TRBV11-2 and TRBJ2-1; D not certain. Germline V gene lookup returns CDR1 SGHAT and CDR2 FQNNGV. Between the trimmed V and J ends, which lost 1 base and 8 bases, there was a span of 24 bases. The length of the CDR3 is 18 residues. CDR3 bases: TGTGCCAGCAGCTTAGGGGCTTGGGTCACAAGCGAGTGGGATGAGCAGTTCTTC. It yields the protein CASSLGAWVTSEWDEQFF.

The chain links TRBV7-2 to TRBJ1-5, with TRBD1 matching 8 bases. This CDR3 has 15 residues. The germline V gene encodes CDR1 SGHTA and CDR2 FQGNSA. The ends lost 5 bases at V and 5 bases at J; junction bases unmatched: 8. CDR3 protein: CASSPDRGNYQPQHF. The DNA of the CDR3 is TGTGCCAGCAGCCCAGACAGGGGTAATTATCAGCCCCAGCATTTT.

The chain employs TRBV6-5 and TRBJ1-2, with 12 bases lining up with TRBD1. V lost 6 bases and J lost 6; bases outside the gene matches: 8. The CDR3 consists of 15 residues. Per the germline V gene, CDR1 is MNHEY and CDR2 is SVGAGI. This chain's CDR3 is CASRRPGQGAHGYTF. DNA for the CDR3: TGTGCCAGCAGACGACCGGGACAGGGGGCTCATGGCTACACCTTC.

This clone was recorded only once. The CDR3 loop reads CASSQEGTGGSPLHF. CDR3 DNA sequence: TGCGCCAGCAGCCAAGAGGGGACAGGAGGATCACCCCTCCACTTT. The chain joins TRBV4-1 to TRBJ1-6, with 8 positions matching TRBD1. V lost 0 bases to trimming and J lost 10 bases; unmatched junction nucleotides: 5. This CDR3 is 15 amino acids long. Germline V gene lookup returns CDR1 MGHRA and CDR2 YSYEKL.

J is TRBJ2-5 and V is TRBV5-6; the D is unclear. Germline V gene sequence: CDR1 SGHDT, CDR2 YYEEEE. Trimming shortened V by 1 base and J by 5 bases, and 3 bases separated the two germline ends. CDR3 length: 11 residues. Here the CDR3 DNA reads TGTGCCAGCAGCTTGCTCGAGACCCAGTACTTC. Protein: CASSLLETQYF.

The chain employs TRBV5-8 and TRBJ1-2; TRBD1 might be the D (5 bases). V dropped 5 bases and J dropped 4 bases, with 12 bases sitting between them. The CDR3 runs 13 residues. The germline V gene has CDR1 SGHTS and CDR2 YDEGEE. CDR3 nucleotide sequence: TGTGCCAGCAGTCTAGAGGGGCGCTATGGCTACACCTTC. Its translation is CASSLEGRYGYTF.

The chain combines TRBV15 with TRBJ1-2, with TRBD1 matching over 9 bases. CDR1 and CDR2 (germline): LNHNV, YYDKDF (reference sequence). The CDR3 extends over 18 amino acids. The J segment lost 6 bases and the V segment lost 0 bases, leaving 14 bases of the junction unmatched. In nucleotides, the CDR3 is TGTGCCACCAGCAGAGATCTACAGGGGGCCGCCTTAGGGGATGGCTACACCTTC. This translates into CATSRDLQGAALGDGYTF.

The genes are TRBV28 and TRBJ1-3; TRBD1 agrees at 8 bases. This CDR3 is built from 14 residues. V shed 7 bases, J shed 0 bases, and the junction held 2 bases outside the gene matches. The germline V gene encodes CDR1 MDHEN and CDR2 SYDVKM. The CDR3 region is CASTDRASGNTIYF. CDR3 DNA sequence: TGTGCCAGCACGGACAGGGCCTCTGGAAACACCATATATTTT. Together with reference TRBV28 and TRBJ1-3, the CDR3 gives the full variable domain: DVKVTQSSRYLVKRTGEKVFLECVQDMDHENMFWYRQDPGLGLRLIYFSYDVKMKEKGDIPEGYSVSREKKERFSLILESASTNQTSMYLCASTDRASGNTIYFGEGSWLTVV.

The chain couples TRBV2 to TRBJ1-1; D gene uncertain. The germline V gene has CDR1 SNHLY and CDR2 FYNNEI. The V gene lost 6 bases and the J gene lost 6 bases, with 20 bases spanning the gap. The CDR3 is 15 amino acids. The CDR3 protein is CASRAGKMGNAEAFF. CDR3 nucleotide sequence: TGTGCCAGCAGGGCGGGGAAAATGGGAAATGCTGAAGCTTTCTTT.

This clone came up a few times. This chain uses TRBV5-1 with TRBJ2-7, with D perhaps being TRBD1 or TRBD2 (6 bases each). The length of the CDR3 is 15 residues. V lost 4 bases and J 2 bases, leaving 16 bases between the germline ends. Germline CDR1 and CDR2: SGHRS and YFSETQ. The CDR3 DNA reads TGCGCCAGCAGCAATGGAGGGTCAGGGGCCTACGAGCAGTACTTC. Amino acid sequence: CASSNGGSGAYEQYF. Drawing the rest from reference TRBV5-1 and TRBJ2-7, the complete variable domain is KAGVTQTPRYLIKTRGQQVTLSCSPISGHRSVSWYQQTPGQGLQFLFEYFSETQRNKGNFPGRFSGRQFSNSRSEMNVSTLELGDSALYLCASSNGGSGAYEQYFGPGTRLTVT.

The gene calls are TRBV6-5 and TRBJ1-4, with D possibly being TRBD1 (6 bases). V lost 6 bases to trimming and J lost 0 bases, with 11 bases between them. Per the germline V gene, CDR1 is MNHEY and CDR2 is SVGAGI. The CDR3 has 15 amino acids. The CDR3 DNA reads TGTGCCAGCAGCCCAGGGGCTACAACTAATGAAAAACTGTTTTTT. The encoded protein is CASSPGATTNEKLFF.

V usage is TRBV10-1 and J usage is TRBJ2-1, with 7 bases aligning to TRBD2. From germline, CDR1 is WNHNN and CDR2 SYGVQD (reference sequence). The CDR3 is 12 amino acids. V lost 6 bases and J lost 10; bases outside the gene matches: 6. The CDR3 DNA is TGCGCCAGCAGCACCAGCGGGGCCGAGCAGTTCTTC. Protein: CASSTSGAEQFF.

The chain links TRBV18 to TRBJ2-7; D possibly corresponds to TRBD1 (7 bases). The germline gives CDR1 KGHSH, CDR2 LQKENI. The CDR3 length is 16 residues. Trimming took off 0 bases at V and 4 bases at J, with 16 bases between the two ends. The CDR3: CASSPPLAGGRYEQYF. As DNA, the CDR3 is TGTGCCAGCTCACCACCGTTGGCAGGGGGGCGGTACGAGCAGTACTTC.

This clone was seen only once. The CDR3 DNA reads TGTGCCAGCAACAGGGGGGGTACGCAGTATTTT. Translating gives CASNRGGTQYF. The chain links TRBV12-3 or TRBV12-4 to TRBJ2-3, with D maybe TRBD1 (8 bases). The CDR3 covers 11 residues. Trimming pared 7 bases from V and 8 bases from J, leaving 10 bases between.

This clone showed up just once. The chain links TRBV21-1 to TRBJ2-7; the table's D call, TRBD1, was not checked against the DNA. TRBV21-1 is a pseudogene. This CDR3 contains 15 residues. CDR3 region: CASSKAGDRVHEQYF. CDR3 bases: TGTGCCAGCAGCAAAGCGGGGGACAGGGTCCACGAGCAGTACTTC.

This chain connects TRBV4-3 to TRBJ2-4, with a weak D call TRBD2 (5 bases). Germline CDR1 and CDR2: LGHNA and YSLEER. The CDR3 is made up of 15 amino acids. V lost 5 bases to trimming and J lost 2 bases, with 13 bases between them. CDR3 amino acids: CASSWRTGTKNIQYF. The CDR3 DNA follows: TGCGCCAGCAGCTGGAGGACTGGGACCAAAAACATTCAGTACTTC.

This clone was seen once. The J gene is TRBJ2-3, the V gene TRBV6-5; 7 bases align to TRBD1. The CDR3 loop spans 13 amino acids. Germline assignment: CDR1 MNHEY and CDR2 SVGAGI. J was trimmed by 5 bases and V by 5 bases; bases with no gene match: 4. The CDR3 is CASSPGDRDTQYF. The CDR3 DNA follows: TGTGCCAGCAGTCCCGGGGACAGAGATACGCAGTATTTT.